Below, 18 T cell receptor beta chains from the same sample are listed, as sequenced in a study of blood T cell repertoires in COVID-19. Sequenced by immunoSEQ multiplex PCR; TCRdb stores in-frame clones only, minus some. The table records more than 200,000 clones, approximately 86% of them present only once. The specimen was peripheral blood. All receptors come from a man aged 25-40 years with active or convalescent COVID-19.

The chain links TRBV6-6 to TRBJ2-7, with D perhaps TRBD1 (5 bases). CDR1 and CDR2 (germline): MNHNY, SVGAGI (reference sequence). The CDR3 runs 14 residues. The V gene lost 0 bases and the J gene lost 1 base, with 7 bases spanning the gap. The CDR3 nucleotides read TGTGCCAGCAGTTACTCTGGACATTCCTACGAGCAGTACTTC. Translated: CASSYSGHSYEQYF.

The chain employs TRBV7-9 and TRBJ1-2; D is uncertain. The CDR3 totals 10 residues. Germline V gives CDR1 SEHNR, CDR2 FQNEAQ (reference sequence). Trimming took off 4 bases at V and 7 bases at J, with 4 bases between the two ends. The CDR3 here is CASSSGGYTF. The CDR3 DNA reads TGTGCCAGCAGCTCCGGTGGCTACACCTTC.

The CDR3 region has the DNA TGTGCCAGTAAGGTGGCCGGGGATCAGCCCCAGCATTTT. It is translated as CASKVAGDQPQHF. The chain joins TRBV19 to TRBJ1-5, with unresolved D. The CDR3 has 13 amino acids. CDR1 is LNHDA and CDR2 is SQIVND in the germline V gene (reference sequence). V was clipped by 7 bases and J by 5 bases, with 12 bases between them.

This chain uses TRBV19 with TRBJ1-2; D possibly corresponds to TRBD1 (5 bases). This CDR3 has 14 residues. CDR1 is LNHDA, CDR2 SQIVND, per germline (reference sequence). Trimming left V 5 bases short and J 4 bases short, with 14 bases between. The CDR3 protein is CASSPPGPTYGYTF. In DNA, the CDR3 is TGTGCCAGTAGTCCTCCAGGGCCGACCTATGGCTACACCTTC.

The genes are TRBV5-4 and TRBJ1-1, with D hard to call. The V end lost 4 bases, the J end lost 7 bases, and 17 bases lay between the germline ends. The length of the CDR3 is 14 residues. CDR1 and CDR2 from the germline V gene are SGHNT and YYREEE (reference sequence). This CDR3 reads CASSPTPRKDEAFF. CDR3 in DNA: TGTGCCAGCAGCCCAACCCCTAGGAAAGATGAAGCTTTCTTT. The full variable domain, with the rest looked up from reference TRBV5-4 and TRBJ1-1, is ETGVTQSPTHLIKTRGQQVTLRCSSQSGHNTVSWYQQALGQGPQFIFQYYREEENGRGNFPPRFSGLQFPNYSSELNVNALELDDSALYLCASSPTPRKDEAFFGQGTRLTVV.

The genes are TRBV11-3 and TRBJ1-6; D is unresolved. The CDR3 length is 15 residues. Germline-derived CDR1 and CDR2 are SGHNT and YENEEA. Trimming left V 5 bases short and J 6 bases short, with 14 bases between. CDR3 nucleotides: TGTGCCAGCAGCCATCTCAAAAGACTTAATTCACCCCTCCACTTT. It specifies CASSHLKRLNSPLHF.

The V call is TRBV11-2, the J call TRBJ1-6, with 8 bases lining up with TRBD1. CDR3 size: 17 residues. Germline V lookup: CDR1 SGHAT, CDR2 FQNNGV. Losses at the gene ends were 3 bases for V and 0 bases for J; bases not matched to a gene: 4. The CDR3 region has the DNA TGTGCCAGCAGCTTGGGGGACAGGAGCTCCTATAATTCACCCCTCCACTTT. Encoded protein: CASSLGDRSSYNSPLHF.

This clone was recorded a few times. The J gene is TRBJ1-2, the V gene TRBV12-3 or TRBV12-4, with 7 nucleotides matching TRBD1. V shed 5 bases and J 4 bases; nucleotides not matched to a gene: 4. This CDR3 spans 13 amino acids. In DNA, the CDR3 is TGTGCCAGCAGTCCGACAGGGACCTATGGCTACACCTTC. Translated: CASSPTGTYGYTF.

The V and J genes are TRBV19 and TRBJ2-3; 9 positions agree with TRBD2. V lost 5 bases, J lost 2 bases, and 5 bases stayed unmatched. The CDR3 covers 15 residues. In germline, CDR1 is LNHDA, CDR2 SQIVND (reference sequence). In DNA form, the CDR3 reads TGTGCCAGTAGTCTGACTAGCGGATACACAGATACGCAGTATTTT. It yields the protein CASSLTSGYTDTQYF. Variable domain in full (rest from reference TRBV19 and TRBJ2-3): DGGITQSPKYLFRKEGQNVTLSCEQNLNHDAMYWYRQDPGQGLRLIYYSQIVNDFQKGDIAEGYSVSREKKESFPLTVTSAQKNPTAFYLCASSLTSGYTDTQYFGPGTRLTVL.

This clone came up once. The rearrangement links TRBV2 to TRBJ2-2; the match to TRBD2 covers 8 bases. The junction had 3 bases not matched to a gene; V was cut back by 6 bases and J by 3 bases. Germline CDR1 reads SNHLY; CDR2 reads FYNNEI. The CDR3 covers 14 residues. The CDR3 bases are TGTGCCAGCAGGAGCGGGGGCGACACCGGGGAGCTGTTTTTT. Translated: CASRSGGDTGELFF.

The gene calls are TRBV19 and TRBJ1-1; 10 nucleotides match TRBD1. CDR1 and CDR2 (germline): LNHDA, SQIVND (reference sequence). After removal of 8 bases from V and 0 bases from J, the junction contained 9 bases not matched to a gene. This CDR3 has 16 residues. The CDR3 reads CASVGQGVGMNTEAFF. The DNA for the CDR3 is TGTGCCAGTGTCGGACAGGGGGTCGGGATGAACACTGAAGCTTTCTTT.

This sequence joins TRBV7-6 and TRBJ1-2; D unresolved. Trimming took 5 bases from V and 0 from J, leaving 10 bases between them. CDR3 size: 14 residues. CDR1 and CDR2 (germline): SGHVS, FNYEAQ. The CDR3 DNA is TGTGCCAGCAGCGAGGGTCCGGCTAACTATGGCTACACCTTC. As protein: CASSEGPANYGYTF.

In its sample, this clone was seen a few times. The chain couples TRBV6-5 to TRBJ1-1; the D is unclear. The CDR3 is made up of 11 amino acids. Trimming pared 5 bases from V and 10 bases from J, leaving 11 bases between. CDR1 MNHEY and CDR2 SVGAGI come from the germline V gene. CDR3 loop: CASSSGGGAFF. Here the CDR3 DNA reads TGTGCCAGCAGTAGTGGAGGTGGAGCTTTCTTT.

This clone was recorded a few times. V gene TRBV2 combines with J gene TRBJ2-7; 7 nucleotides line up with TRBD2. CDR1 and CDR2 from the germline V gene are SNHLY and FYNNEI. J lost 2 bases, V lost 7 bases, and 17 bases had no gene match. The CDR3 has 17 amino acids. This CDR3 reads CASNSPGGLPTTYEQYF. In DNA form, the CDR3 reads TGTGCCAGCAATTCGCCGGGGGGTCTACCTACGACCTACGAGCAGTACTTC.

In its sample, this clone was seen once. This chain links TRBV4-1 with TRBJ1-3, with 7 bases that match TRBD1. V was clipped by 6 bases and J by 8 bases; unmatched bases: 10. The CDR3 consists of 14 residues. CDR1 and CDR2 (germline): MGHRA, YSYEKL. The CDR3 nucleotides are TGCGCCAGCAGGCAGACAGGGAGGTGGGACACCATATATTTT. It is translated as CASRQTGRWDTIYF.

CDR3 sequence (DNA): TGTGCCAGCAACCTCGGGAATGCCTACGAGCAGTACTTC. Translation gives CASNLGNAYEQYF. The chain has TRBV6-6 and TRBJ2-7; D may be TRBD2 (5 bases). The V gene lost 7 bases and the J gene lost 2 bases, with 12 bases spanning the gap. Germline values: CDR1 MNHNY, CDR2 SVGAGI (reference sequence). The CDR3 length is 13 residues.

In DNA form, the CDR3 reads TGTGCCAGCAGTGAAATGGGGGGCTCCTACGAGCAGTACTTC. Its protein is CASSEMGGSYEQYF. The chain carries TRBV2 and TRBJ2-7; D possibly corresponds to TRBD2 (6 bases). V shed 2 bases and J shed 0 bases, with 8 bases lying between them. This CDR3 contains 14 residues. Germline V lookup: CDR1 SNHLY, CDR2 FYNNEI. Full variable domain (remainder filled in from reference TRBV2 and TRBJ2-7): EPEVTQTPSHQVTQMGQEVILRCVPISNHLYFYWYRQILGQKVEFLVSFYNNEISEKSEIFDDQFSVERPDGSNFTLKIRSTKLEDSAMYFCASSEMGGSYEQYFGPGTRLTVT.

J is TRBJ2-5 and V is TRBV5-1, with 8 positions matching TRBD1. Germline assignment: CDR1 SGHRS and CDR2 YFSETQ. V dropped 4 bases and J dropped 13; count of bases not matched to a gene: 18. The CDR3 covers 15 residues. The CDR3 DNA is TGCGCCAGCAGCCCCACGAAGGCGCAGGGGGCAATTCCGTACTTC. Its translation: CASSPTKAQGAIPYF. Full variable domain (remainder filled in from reference TRBV5-1 and TRBJ2-5): KAGVTQTPRYLIKTRGQQVTLSCSPISGHRSVSWYQQTPGQGLQFLFEYFSETQRNKGNFPGRFSGRQFSNSRSEMNVSTLELGDSALYLCASSPTKAQGAIPYFGPGTRLLVL.